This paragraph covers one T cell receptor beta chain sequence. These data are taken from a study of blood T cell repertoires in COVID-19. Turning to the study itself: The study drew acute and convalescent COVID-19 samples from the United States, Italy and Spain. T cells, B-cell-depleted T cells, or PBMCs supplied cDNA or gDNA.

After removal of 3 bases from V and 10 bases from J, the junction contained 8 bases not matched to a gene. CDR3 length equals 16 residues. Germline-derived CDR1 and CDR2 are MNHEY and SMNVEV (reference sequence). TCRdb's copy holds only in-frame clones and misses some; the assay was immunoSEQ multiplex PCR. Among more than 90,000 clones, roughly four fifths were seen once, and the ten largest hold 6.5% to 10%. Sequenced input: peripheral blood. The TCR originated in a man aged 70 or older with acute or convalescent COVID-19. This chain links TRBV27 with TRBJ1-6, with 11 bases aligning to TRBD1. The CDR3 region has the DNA TGTGCCAGCAGTTTCCGAACCGGGACAGGGGGATCACCCCTCCACTTT. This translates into CASSFRTGTGGSPLHF.